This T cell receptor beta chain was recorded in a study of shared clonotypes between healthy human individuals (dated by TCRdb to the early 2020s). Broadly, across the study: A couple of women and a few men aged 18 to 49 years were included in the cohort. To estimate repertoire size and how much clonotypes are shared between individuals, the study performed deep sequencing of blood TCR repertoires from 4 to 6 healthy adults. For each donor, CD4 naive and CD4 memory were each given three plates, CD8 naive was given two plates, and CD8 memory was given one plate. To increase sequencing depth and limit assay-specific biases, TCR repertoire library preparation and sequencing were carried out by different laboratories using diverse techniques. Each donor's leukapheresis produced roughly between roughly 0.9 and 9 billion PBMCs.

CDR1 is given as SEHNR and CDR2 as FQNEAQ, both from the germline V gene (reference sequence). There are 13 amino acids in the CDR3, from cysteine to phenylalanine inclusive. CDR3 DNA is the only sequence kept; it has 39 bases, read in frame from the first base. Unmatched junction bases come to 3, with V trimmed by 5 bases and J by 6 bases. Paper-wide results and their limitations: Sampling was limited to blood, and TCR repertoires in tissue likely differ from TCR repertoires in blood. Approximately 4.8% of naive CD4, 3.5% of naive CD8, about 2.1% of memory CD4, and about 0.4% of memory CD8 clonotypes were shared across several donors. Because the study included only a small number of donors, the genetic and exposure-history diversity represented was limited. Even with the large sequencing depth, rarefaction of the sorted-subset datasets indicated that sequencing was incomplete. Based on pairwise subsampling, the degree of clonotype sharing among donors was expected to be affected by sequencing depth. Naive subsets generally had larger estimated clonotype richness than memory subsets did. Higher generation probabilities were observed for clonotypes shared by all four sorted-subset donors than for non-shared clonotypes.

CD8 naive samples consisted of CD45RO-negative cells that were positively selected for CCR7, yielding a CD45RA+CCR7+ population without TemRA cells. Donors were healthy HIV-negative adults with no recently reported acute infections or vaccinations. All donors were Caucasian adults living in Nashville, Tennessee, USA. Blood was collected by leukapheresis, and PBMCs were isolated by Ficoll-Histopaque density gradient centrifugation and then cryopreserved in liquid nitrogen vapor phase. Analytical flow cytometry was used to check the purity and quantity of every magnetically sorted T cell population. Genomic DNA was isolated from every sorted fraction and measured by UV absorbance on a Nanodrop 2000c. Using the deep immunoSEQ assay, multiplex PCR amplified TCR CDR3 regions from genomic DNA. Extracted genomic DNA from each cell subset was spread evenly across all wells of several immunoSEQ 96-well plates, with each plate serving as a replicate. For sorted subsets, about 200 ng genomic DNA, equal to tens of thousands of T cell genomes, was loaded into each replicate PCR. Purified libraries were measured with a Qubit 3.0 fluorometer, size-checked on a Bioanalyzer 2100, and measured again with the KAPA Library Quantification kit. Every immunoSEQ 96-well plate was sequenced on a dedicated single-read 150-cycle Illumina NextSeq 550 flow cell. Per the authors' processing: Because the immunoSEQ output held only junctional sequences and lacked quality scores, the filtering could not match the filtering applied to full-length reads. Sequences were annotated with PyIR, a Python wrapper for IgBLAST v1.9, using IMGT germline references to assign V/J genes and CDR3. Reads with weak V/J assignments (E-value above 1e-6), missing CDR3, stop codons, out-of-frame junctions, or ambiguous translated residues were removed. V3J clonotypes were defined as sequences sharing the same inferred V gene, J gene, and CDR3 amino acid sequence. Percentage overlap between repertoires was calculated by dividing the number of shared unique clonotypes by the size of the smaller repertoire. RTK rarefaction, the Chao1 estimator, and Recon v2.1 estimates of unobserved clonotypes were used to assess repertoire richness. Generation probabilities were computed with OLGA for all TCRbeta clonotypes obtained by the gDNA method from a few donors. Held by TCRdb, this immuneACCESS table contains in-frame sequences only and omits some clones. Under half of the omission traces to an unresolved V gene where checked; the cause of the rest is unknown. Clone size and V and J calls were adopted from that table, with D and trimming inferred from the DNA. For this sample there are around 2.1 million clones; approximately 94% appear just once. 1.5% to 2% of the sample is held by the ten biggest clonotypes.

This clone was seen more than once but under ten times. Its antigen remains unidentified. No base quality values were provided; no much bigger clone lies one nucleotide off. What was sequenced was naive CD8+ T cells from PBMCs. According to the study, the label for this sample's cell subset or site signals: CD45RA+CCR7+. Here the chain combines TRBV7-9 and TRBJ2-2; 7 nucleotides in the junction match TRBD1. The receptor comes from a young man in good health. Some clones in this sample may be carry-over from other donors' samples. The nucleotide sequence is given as TGTGCCAGCAGCCTACAGGGGTCCGGGGAGCTGTTTTTT. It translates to CASSLQGSGELFF.